This T cell receptor beta chain was sequenced in a study of blood T cell repertoires in COVID-19 (dated by TCRdb to the early 2020s). For the wider study: Collaborator samples came from the United States, Italy and Spain and covered acute and convalescent phases of COVID-19. The material from the prospective study consisted of cDNA or gDNA derived from T cells, B-cell-depleted T cells, or PBMCs. The dataset comprised deeply sampled blood TCRbeta repertoires from subjects exposed to, actively infected with, or recovered from COVID-19. The repertoires were released in a freely available public database meant as a resource for research on the immune response to SARS-CoV-2. Samples came from the ongoing ImmuneRACE study (first 160 participants) plus 1,254 subjects from 6 global collaborators. Nearly every sample came with metadata listing a de-identified subject ID, COVID-19 status, age in years and sex. HLA class I and class II types, where available, came from metadata supplied by the sample provider rather than from assay-based typing. Study-wide findings and limitations: The quantity of clinical and demographic metadata differed by source and by participant and was supplied without curation.

TCRbeta CDR3 regions were amplified from genomic DNA using the immunoSEQ Assay, a bias-controlled multiplex PCR. The original methods were these. The number of nucleated cells in each sample was estimated from the amplification of reference gene primers within the assay. To quantify the absolute abundance of each unique TCRbeta CDR3 rearrangement, sequence reads were collapsed and filtered. For each sample, productive Simpson clonality was calculated by taking the square root of Simpson's diversity index across productive rearrangements. The clones in this table, taken by TCRdb from immuneACCESS, are in-frame only. Not every clone is retained; where verified, under half of the shortfall comes from an unresolved V gene, and the cause of the rest is unknown. V, J and clone size reflect that table, while D and trimming were determined from the DNA. Present in this sample are approximately 50,000 clones, roughly 82% of which were seen just once. Over 12% of the sample rests with the top ten.

Unmatched junction bases come to 12, with V trimmed by 3 bases and J by 0 bases. CDR1 and CDR2 were assigned from the germline V gene (reference sequence) as LNHDA and SQIVND. The CDR3 goes from the cysteine to the phenylalanine over 19 residues. The sequence is cut down to CDR3 DNA, 57 bases in frame from base 1. With regard to this clone: No cognate antigen has been identified for it. No base quality information exists; no much larger clone differs at one position.

Each collaborating institution followed its own protocols to collect whole blood in K2EDTA tubes. For TCRbeta analysis, collaborators shipped samples as frozen whole blood, isolated PBMCs, or DNA extracted from either of those sample types. The source of this sequence is a human donor in a cohort sampled during active COVID-19. Here the chain combines TRBV19 and TRBJ2-2; 8 middle bases align to TRBD1. Input material: peripheral blood. The nucleotides read TGTGCCAGTAGTATCATCTTCCGGGACAGGCCTCCGAACACCGGGGAGCTGTTTTTT. Translated, it gives CASSIIFRDRPPNTGELFF.